What follows are 5 T cell receptor beta chains derived from one specimen sequenced in a study of T cells after yellow fever vaccination. TCRdb independently ran MiXCR on the 5' RACE reads; one entry per CDR3 protein. Of 300,000 to 350,000 distinct CDR3 sequences listed, 3% to 4.5% were seen once; the top ten hold approximately 25%. Sequenced material: PBMCs, taken 5 days after the yellow fever booster vaccination. These receptors were taken from a man aged 18 to 30 who received the YFV17D yellow fever vaccine.

This clonotype has more than one count but fewer than ten. The CDR3 coding sequence is TGCGCCAGCAGAACCGACAGGGAGGCTCAGCCCCAGCATTTT. Its translation: CASRTDREAQPQHF. The chain has TRBV5-1 and TRBJ1-5; TRBD1 matches 7 bases. The CDR3 consists of 14 residues. Unmatched junction bases numbered 8, after V lost 5 bases and J lost 6 bases. The V gene's germline CDR1 is SGHRS and CDR2 YFSETQ.

This clonotype was counted a few times. V gene TRBV4-3 combines with J gene TRBJ2-7; D remains ambiguous. Trimming cost V 4 bases and J 2 bases, with 15 bases left between them. The germline gives CDR1 LGHNA, CDR2 YSLEER. This CDR3 spans 15 amino acids. CDR3 DNA sequence: TGCGCCAGCAGCCCCAGCGAGGCATCCCCCTACGAGCAGTACTTC. This translates into CASSPSEASPYEQYF.

The gene calls are TRBV10-3 and TRBJ2-1; tentatively, D is TRBD2 (5 bases). This CDR3 has 13 residues. The germline V gene encodes CDR1 ENHRY and CDR2 SYGVKD. Trimming left V 3 bases short and J 6 bases short, with 9 bases between. CDR3 sequence: CAISDDYRNEQFF. DNA of the CDR3: TGTGCCATCAGTGATGACTACCGCAATGAGCAGTTCTTC.

This clonotype occurred many times. V usage is TRBV11-2 and J usage is TRBJ2-1; possibly TRBD1 or TRBD2 for D (5 bases each). The CDR3 consists of 15 residues. V lost 6 bases, J lost 0 bases, and 12 bases lay in between. Germline V gene sequence: CDR1 SGHAT, CDR2 FQNNGV. The CDR3 coding sequence is TGTGCCAGCAGGACCTGGGGGAGCTCCTACAATGAGCAGTTCTTC. As protein: CASRTWGSSYNEQFF.

This clonotype has just a few counts. The chain carries TRBV6-2 or TRBV6-3 and TRBJ1-2; tentatively, D is TRBD1 (5 bases). CDR1 MNHEY and CDR2 SVGEGT come from the germline V gene. The CDR3 length is 16 residues. The V and J ends lost 5 bases and 3 bases respectively, with 19 bases between them. CDR3 in DNA: TGTGCCAGCAGTCGCTACGGGACGTTGGGGTACTATGGCTACACCTTC. Its protein product is CASSRYGTLGYYGYTF.